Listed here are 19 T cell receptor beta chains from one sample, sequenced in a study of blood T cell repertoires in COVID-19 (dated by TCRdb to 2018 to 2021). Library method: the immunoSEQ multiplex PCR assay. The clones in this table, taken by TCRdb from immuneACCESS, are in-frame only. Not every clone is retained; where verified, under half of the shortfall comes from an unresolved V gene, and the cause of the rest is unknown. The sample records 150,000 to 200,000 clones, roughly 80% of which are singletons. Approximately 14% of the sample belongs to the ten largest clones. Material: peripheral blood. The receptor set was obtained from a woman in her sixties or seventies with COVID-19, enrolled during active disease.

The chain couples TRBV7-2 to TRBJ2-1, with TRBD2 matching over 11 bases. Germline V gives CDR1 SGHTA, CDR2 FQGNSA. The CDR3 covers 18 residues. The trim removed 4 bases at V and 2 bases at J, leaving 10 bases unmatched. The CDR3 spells CASSWRTSGSGTYNEQFF. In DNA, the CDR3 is TGTGCCAGCAGCTGGCGAACTAGCGGGAGTGGGACCTACAATGAGCAGTTCTTC.

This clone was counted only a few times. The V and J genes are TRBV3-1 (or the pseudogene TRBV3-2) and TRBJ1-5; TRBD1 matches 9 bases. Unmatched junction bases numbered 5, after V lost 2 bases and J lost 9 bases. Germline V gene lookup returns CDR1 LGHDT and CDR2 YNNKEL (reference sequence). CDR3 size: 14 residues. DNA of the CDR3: TGTGCCAGCAGCCAAAGTACAGGGGGCGCGCCCCAGCATTTT. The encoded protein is CASSQSTGGAPQHF.

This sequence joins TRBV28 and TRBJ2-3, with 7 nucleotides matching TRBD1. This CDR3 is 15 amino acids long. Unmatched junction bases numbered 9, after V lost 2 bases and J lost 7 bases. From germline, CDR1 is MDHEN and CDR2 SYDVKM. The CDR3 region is CASSLLRQGMNTQYF. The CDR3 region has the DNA TGTGCCAGCAGTTTACTACGACAGGGAATGAATACGCAGTATTTT.

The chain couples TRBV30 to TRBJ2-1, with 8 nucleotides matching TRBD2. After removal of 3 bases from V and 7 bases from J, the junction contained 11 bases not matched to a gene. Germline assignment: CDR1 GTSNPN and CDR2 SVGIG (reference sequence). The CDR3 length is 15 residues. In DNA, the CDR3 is TGTGCCTGGAGCGAGGGATCCGGGGGGGCAAATGAGCAGTTCTTC. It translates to CAWSEGSGGANEQFF.

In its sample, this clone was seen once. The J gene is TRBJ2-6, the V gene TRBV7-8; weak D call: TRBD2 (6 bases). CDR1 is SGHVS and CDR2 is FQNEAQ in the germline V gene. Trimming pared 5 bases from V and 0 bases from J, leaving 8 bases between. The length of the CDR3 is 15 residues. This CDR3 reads CASSNGGSGANVLTF. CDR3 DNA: TGTGCCAGCAGCAACGGGGGCTCTGGGGCCAACGTCCTGACTTTC.

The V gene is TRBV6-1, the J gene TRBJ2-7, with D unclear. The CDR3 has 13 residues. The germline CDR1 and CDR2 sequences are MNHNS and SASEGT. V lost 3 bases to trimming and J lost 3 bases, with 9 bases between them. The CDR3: CASSEVVLYEQYV. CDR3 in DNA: TGTGCCAGCAGTGAGGTAGTCCTCTACGAGCAGTACGTC.

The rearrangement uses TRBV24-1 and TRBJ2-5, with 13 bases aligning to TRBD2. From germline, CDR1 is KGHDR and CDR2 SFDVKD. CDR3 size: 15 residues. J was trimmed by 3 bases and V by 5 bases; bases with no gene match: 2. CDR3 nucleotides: TGTGCCACCAGTGTCGGGACTAGCGGGAAAGAGACCCAGTACTTC. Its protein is CATSVGTSGKETQYF.

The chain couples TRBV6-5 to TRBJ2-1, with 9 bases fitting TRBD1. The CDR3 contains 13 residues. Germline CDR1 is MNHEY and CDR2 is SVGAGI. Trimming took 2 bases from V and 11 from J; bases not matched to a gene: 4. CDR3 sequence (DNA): TGTGCCAGCAGTTACGGGGGACAGGGAAAGCAGTTCTTC. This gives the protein CASSYGGQGKQFF.

The CDR3 loop is CASSVGQEGEKLFF. The CDR3, as DNA: TGTGCCAGCAGCGTTGGACAGGAGGGCGAAAAACTGTTTTTT. The chain carries TRBV7-9 and TRBJ1-4; 7 bases fit TRBD1. The J segment lost 8 bases and the V segment lost 5 bases, leaving 8 bases of the junction unmatched. Germline loops: CDR1 SEHNR, CDR2 FQNEAQ (reference sequence). The CDR3 contains 14 residues.

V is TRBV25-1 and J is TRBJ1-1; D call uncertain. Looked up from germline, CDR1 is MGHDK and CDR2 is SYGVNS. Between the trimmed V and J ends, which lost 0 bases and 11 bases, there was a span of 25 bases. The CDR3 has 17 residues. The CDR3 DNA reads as TGTGCCAGCAGTGAATATAAAACCCCTAGGGTAGGCTCGGGGGCTTTCTTT. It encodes CASSEYKTPRVGSGAFF.

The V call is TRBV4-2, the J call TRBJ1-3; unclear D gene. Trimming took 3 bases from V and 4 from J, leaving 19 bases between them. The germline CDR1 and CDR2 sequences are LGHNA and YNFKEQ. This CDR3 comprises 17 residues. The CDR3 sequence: CASSHLGVPGGGNTIYF. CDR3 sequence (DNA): TGTGCCAGCAGCCACCTTGGCGTTCCTGGAGGGGGAAACACCATATATTTT.

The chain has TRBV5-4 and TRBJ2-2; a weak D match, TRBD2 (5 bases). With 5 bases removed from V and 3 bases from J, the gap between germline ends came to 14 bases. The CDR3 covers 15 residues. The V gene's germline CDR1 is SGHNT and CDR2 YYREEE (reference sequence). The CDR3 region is CASSFASRDTGELFF. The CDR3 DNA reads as TGTGCCAGCAGTTTCGCTAGCAGAGACACCGGGGAGCTGTTTTTT.

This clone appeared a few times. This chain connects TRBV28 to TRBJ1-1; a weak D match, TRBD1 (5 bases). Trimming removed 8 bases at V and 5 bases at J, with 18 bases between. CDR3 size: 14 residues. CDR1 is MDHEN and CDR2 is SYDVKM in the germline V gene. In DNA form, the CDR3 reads TGTGCCAGCGCCCCCAGAAGGGGATCGACTGAAGCTTTCTTT. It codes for CASAPRRGSTEAFF.

Written as DNA, the CDR3 is TGTGCCTGGAGTACCGACAACCTCCCCTACGAGCAGTACGTC. Translated, it gives CAWSTDNLPYEQYV. The chain has TRBV30 and TRBJ2-7; D unclear. The CDR3 is 14 residues long. The V gene lost 2 bases and the J gene lost 2 bases, with 13 bases spanning the gap. Germline V lookup: CDR1 GTSNPN, CDR2 SVGIG (reference sequence).

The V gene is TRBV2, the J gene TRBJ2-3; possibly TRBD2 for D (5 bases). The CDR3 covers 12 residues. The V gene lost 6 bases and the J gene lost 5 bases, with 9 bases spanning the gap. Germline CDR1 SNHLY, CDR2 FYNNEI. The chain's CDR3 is CASRTTVDTQYF. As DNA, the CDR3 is TGTGCCAGCAGGACTACTGTAGATACGCAGTATTTT. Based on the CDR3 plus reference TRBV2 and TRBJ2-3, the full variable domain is EPEVTQTPSHQVTQMGQEVILRCVPISNHLYFYWYRQILGQKVEFLVSFYNNEISEKSEIFDDQFSVERPDGSNFTLKIRSTKLEDSAMYFCASRTTVDTQYFGPGTRLTVL.

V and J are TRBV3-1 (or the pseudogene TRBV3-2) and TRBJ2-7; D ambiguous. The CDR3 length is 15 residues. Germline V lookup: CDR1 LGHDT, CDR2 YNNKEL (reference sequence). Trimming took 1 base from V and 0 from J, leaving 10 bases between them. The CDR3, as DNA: TGTGCCAGCAGCCAAGTCACAGCCCCCTCCTACGAGCAGTACTTC. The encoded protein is CASSQVTAPSYEQYF.

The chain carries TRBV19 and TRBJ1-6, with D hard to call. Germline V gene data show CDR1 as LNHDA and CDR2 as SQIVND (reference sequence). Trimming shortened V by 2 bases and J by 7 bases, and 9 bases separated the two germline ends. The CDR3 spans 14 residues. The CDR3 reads CASSISQTNSPLHF. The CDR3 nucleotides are TGTGCCAGTAGTATATCACAGACGAATTCACCCCTCCACTTT.

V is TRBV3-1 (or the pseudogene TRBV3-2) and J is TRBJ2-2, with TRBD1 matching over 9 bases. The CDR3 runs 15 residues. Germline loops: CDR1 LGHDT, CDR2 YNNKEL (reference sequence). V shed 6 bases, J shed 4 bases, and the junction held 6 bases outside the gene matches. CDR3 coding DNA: TGTGCCAGCAGGTCGGGACAGGGTTTCACCGGGGAGCTGTTTTTT. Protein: CASRSGQGFTGELFF.

CDR3 in amino acids: CASSTGTGERETQYF. In nucleotides, the CDR3 is TGTGCCAGTAGTACCGGGACAGGGGAGCGCGAGACCCAGTACTTC. The V and J genes are TRBV19 and TRBJ2-5; 10 nucleotides align to TRBD1. J lost 5 bases, V lost 4 bases, and 7 bases had no gene match. The CDR3 is 15 residues long. The germline CDR1 and CDR2 sequences are LNHDA and SQIVND (reference sequence).